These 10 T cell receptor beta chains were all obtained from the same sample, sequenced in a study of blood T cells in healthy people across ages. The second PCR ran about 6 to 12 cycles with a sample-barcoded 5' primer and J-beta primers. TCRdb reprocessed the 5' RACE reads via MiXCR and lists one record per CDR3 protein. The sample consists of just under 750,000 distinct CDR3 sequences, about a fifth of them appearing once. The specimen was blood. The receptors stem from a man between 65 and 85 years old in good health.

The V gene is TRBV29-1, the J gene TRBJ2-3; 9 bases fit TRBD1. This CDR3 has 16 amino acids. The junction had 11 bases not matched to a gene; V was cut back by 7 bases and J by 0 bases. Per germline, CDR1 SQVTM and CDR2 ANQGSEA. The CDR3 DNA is TGCAGCGGTGAGACAGGGGGGAATCCTAGCACAGATACGCAGTATTTT. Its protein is CSGETGGNPSTDTQYF.

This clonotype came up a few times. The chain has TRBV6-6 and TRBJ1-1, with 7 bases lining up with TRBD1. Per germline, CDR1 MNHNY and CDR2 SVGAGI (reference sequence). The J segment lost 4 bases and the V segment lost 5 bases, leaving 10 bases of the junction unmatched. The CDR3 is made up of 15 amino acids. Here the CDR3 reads CASSHLGSGGTEAFF. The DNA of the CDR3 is TGTGCCAGCAGTCACCTTGGCTCAGGGGGCACTGAAGCTTTCTTT.

The CDR3 nucleotides are TGTGCCAGCAGCTTAGATCGGACAGGGGGAGGCTACGAGCAGTACTTC. It encodes CASSLDRTGGGYEQYF. J is TRBJ2-1 and V is TRBV7-6, with 10 bases that match TRBD1. The J call may be wrong; the DNA end is better matched by TRBJ2-7. The length of the CDR3 is 16 residues. Germline V gives CDR1 SGHVS, CDR2 FNYEAQ.

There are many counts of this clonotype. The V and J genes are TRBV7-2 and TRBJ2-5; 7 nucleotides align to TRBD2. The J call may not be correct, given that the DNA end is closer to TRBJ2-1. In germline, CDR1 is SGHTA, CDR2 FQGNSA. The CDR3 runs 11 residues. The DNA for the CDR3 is TGTGCCAGCAGCCGGACTAGTCAGCAGTTCTTC. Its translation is CASSRTSQQFF.

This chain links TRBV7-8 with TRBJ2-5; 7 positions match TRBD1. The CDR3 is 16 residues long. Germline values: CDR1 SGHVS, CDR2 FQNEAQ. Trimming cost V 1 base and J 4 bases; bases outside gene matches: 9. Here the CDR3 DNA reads TGTGCCAGCAGCTTAGTTTCCAATAACAGGGGAGAGACCCAGTACTTC. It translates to CASSLVSNNRGETQYF.

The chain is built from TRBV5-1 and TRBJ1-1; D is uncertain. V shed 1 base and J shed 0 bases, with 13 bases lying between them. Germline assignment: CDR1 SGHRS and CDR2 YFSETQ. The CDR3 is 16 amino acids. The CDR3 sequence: CASSLTGSPMNTEAFF. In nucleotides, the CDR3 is TGCGCCAGCAGCTTGACGGGCTCCCCCATGAACACTGAAGCTTTCTTT.

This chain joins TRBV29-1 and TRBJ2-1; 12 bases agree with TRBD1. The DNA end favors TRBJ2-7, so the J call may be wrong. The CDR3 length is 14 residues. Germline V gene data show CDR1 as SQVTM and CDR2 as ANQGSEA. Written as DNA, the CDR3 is TGCAGCGTTGTCATGGGGACAGGGGGCGACGAGCAGTACTTC. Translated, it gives CSVVMGTGGDEQYF.

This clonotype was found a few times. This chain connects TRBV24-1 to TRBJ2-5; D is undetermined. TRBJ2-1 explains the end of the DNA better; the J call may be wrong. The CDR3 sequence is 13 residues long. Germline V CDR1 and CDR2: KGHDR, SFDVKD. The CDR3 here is CATSDGSRKLQFF. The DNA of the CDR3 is TGTGCCACCAGTGACGGATCACGGAAGTTGCAGTTCTTC.

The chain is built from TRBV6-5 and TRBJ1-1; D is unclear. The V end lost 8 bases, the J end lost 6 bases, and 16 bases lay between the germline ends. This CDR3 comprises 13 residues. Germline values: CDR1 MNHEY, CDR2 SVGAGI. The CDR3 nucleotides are TGTGCCAGCCGACGGACCCGGGATTCTGAAGCTTTCTTT. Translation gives CASRRTRDSEAFF.

CDR3: CSATGQLIYGYTF. The CDR3 bases are TGCAGTGCGACCGGACAGCTCATCTATGGCTACACCTTC. This chain uses TRBV20-1 with TRBJ1-2; D may be TRBD1 (6 bases). The V gene lost 6 bases and the J gene lost 4 bases, with 15 bases spanning the gap. Per germline, CDR1 DFQATT and CDR2 SNEGSKA (reference sequence). The CDR3 spans 13 residues.